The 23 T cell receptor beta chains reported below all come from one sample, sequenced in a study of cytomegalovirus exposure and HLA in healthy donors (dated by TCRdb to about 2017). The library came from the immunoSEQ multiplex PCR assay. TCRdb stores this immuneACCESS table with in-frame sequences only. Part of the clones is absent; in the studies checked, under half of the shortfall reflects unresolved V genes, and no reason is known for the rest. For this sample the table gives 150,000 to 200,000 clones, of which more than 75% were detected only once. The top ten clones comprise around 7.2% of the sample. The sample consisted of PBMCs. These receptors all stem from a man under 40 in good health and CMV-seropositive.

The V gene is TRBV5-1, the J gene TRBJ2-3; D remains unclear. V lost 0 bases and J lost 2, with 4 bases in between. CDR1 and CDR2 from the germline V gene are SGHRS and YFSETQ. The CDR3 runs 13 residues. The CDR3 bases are TGCGCCAGCAGCTTGGTTCCCACAGATACGCAGTATTTT. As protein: CASSLVPTDTQYF.

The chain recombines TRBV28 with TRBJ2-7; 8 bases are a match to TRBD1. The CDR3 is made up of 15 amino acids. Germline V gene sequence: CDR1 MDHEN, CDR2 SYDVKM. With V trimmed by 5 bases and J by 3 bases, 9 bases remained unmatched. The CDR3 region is CASSLHSGQGYEQYF. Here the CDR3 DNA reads TGTGCCAGCAGTCTCCACTCAGGACAGGGCTACGAGCAGTACTTC. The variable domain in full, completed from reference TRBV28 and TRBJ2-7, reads DVKVTQSSRYLVKRTGEKVFLECVQDMDHENMFWYRQDPGLGLRLIYFSYDVKMKEKGDIPEGYSVSREKKERFSLILESASTNQTSMYLCASSLHSGQGYEQYFGPGTRLTVT.

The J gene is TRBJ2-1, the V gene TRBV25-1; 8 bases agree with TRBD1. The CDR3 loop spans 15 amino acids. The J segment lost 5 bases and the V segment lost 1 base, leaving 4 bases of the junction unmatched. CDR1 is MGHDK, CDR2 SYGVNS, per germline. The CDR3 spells CASSEFRGHNNEQFF. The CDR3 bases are TGTGCCAGCAGTGAATTCAGGGGGCATAACAATGAGCAGTTCTTC.

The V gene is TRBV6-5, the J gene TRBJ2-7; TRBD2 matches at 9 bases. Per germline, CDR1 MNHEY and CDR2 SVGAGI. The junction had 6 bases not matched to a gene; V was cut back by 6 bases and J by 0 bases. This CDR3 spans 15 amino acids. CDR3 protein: CASSRSSGDSYEQYF. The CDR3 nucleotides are TGTGCCAGCAGCCGCTCTAGCGGGGACTCCTACGAGCAGTACTTC.

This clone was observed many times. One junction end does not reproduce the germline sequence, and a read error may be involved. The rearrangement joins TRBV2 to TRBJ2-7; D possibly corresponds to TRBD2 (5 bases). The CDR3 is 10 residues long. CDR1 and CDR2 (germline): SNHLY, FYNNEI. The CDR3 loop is CASSEGRTCF. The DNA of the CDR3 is TGTGCCAGCAGTGAAGGTCGGACTTGCTTC.

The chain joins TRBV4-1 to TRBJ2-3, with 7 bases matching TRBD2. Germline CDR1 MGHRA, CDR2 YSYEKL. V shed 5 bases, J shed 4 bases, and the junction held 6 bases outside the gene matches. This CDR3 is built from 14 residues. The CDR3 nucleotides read TGCGCCAGCAGCGGGCGGGGGTTGGCAGATACGCAGTATTTT. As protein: CASSGRGLADTQYF.

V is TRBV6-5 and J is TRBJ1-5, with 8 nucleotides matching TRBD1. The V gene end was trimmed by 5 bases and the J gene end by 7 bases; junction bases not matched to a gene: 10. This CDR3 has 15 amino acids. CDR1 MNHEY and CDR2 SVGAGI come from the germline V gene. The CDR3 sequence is CASSGDRSGQQPQHF. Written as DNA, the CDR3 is TGTGCCAGCAGTGGGGACAGGAGCGGACAACAGCCCCAGCATTTT.

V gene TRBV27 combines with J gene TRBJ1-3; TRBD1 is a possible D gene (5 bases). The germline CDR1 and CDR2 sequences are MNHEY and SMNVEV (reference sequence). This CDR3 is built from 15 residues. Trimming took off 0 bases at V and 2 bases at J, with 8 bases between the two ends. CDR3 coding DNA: TGTGCCAGCAGTTTATCGGCAGGGACTGGAAACACCATATATTTT. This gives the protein CASSLSAGTGNTIYF.

CDR3 residues: CASNLPGVGTYEQYF. Here the CDR3 DNA reads TGTGCCAGCAACCTTCCCGGGGTTGGTACCTACGAGCAGTACTTC. The genes are TRBV7-9 and TRBJ2-7; TRBD2 is a possible D gene (5 bases). This CDR3 comprises 15 residues. CDR1 is SEHNR, CDR2 FQNEAQ, per germline (reference sequence). V dropped 7 bases and J dropped 2 bases, with 18 bases sitting between them. Full variable domain (rest looked up from reference TRBV7-9 and TRBJ2-7): DTGVSQNPRHKITKRGQNVTFRCDPISEHNRLYWYRQTLGQGPEFLTYFQNEAQLEKSRLLSDRFSAERPKGSFSTLEIQRTEQGDSAMYLCASNLPGVGTYEQYFGPGTRLTVT.

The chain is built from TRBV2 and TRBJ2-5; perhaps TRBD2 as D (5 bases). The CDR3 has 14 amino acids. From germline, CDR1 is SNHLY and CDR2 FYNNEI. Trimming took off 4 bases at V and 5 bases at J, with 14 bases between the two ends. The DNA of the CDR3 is TGTGCCAGCAGTGGTCGACGAGGGAAGGAGACCCAGTACTTC. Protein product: CASSGRRGKETQYF.

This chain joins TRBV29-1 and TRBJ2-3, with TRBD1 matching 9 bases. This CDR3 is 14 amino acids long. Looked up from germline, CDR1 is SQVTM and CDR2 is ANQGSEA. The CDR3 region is CTFTLGTGWDTQYF. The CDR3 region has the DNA TGCACCTTTACCCTCGGGACAGGGTGGGATACGCAGTATTTT.

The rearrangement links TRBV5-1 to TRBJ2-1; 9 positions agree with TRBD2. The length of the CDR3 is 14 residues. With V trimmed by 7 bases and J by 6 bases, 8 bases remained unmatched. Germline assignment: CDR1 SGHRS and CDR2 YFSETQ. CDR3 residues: CASGRAGGGNEQFF. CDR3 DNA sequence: TGCGCCAGCGGAAGAGCGGGAGGTGGCAATGAGCAGTTCTTC.

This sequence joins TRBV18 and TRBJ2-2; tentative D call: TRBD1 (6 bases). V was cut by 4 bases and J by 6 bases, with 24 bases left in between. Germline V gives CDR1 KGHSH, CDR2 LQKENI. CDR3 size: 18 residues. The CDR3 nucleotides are TGTGCCAGCTCACTCGGGGTAACCGGGACAACTCAGGCCGGGGAGCTGTTTTTT. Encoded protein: CASSLGVTGTTQAGELFF. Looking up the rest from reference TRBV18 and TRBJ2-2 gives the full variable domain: NAGVMQNPRHLVRRRGQEARLRCSPMKGHSHVYWYRQLPEEGLKFMVYLQKENIIDESGMPKERFSAEFPKEGPSILRIQQVVRGDSAAYFCASSLGVTGTTQAGELFFGEGSRLTVL.

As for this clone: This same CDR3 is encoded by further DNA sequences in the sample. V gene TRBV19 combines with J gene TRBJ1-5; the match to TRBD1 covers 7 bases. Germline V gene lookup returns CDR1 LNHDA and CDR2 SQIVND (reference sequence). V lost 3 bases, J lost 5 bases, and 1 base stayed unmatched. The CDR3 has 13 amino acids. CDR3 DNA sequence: TGTGCCAGTAGTATCAGGGGGGATCAGCCCCAGCATTTT. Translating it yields CASSIRGDQPQHF.

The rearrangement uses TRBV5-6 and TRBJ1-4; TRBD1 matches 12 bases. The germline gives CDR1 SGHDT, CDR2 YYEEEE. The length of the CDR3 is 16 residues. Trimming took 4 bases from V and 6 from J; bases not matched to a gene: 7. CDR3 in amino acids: CASSAGTGGAYEKLFF. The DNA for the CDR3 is TGTGCCAGCAGCGCCGGGACAGGGGGCGCGTATGAAAAACTGTTTTTT.

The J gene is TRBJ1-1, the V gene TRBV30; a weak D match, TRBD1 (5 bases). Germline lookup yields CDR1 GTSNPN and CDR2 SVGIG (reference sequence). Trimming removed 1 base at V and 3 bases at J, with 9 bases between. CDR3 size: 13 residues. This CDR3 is CAWSAGHDTEAFF. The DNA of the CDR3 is TGTGCCTGGAGTGCAGGGCACGACACTGAAGCTTTCTTT.

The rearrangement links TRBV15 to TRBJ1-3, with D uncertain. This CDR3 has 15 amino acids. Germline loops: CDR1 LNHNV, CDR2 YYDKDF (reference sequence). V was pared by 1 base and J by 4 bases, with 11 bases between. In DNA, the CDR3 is TGTGCCACCAGCAGAGGGGCATTATTAGGAAACACCATATATTTT. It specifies CATSRGALLGNTIYF.

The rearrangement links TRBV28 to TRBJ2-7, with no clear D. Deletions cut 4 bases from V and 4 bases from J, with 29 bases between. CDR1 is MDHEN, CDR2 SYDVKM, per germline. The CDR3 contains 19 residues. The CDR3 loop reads CASSSAQPDPLRIIYEQYF. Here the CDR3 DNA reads TGTGCCAGCAGTTCCGCGCAGCCCGATCCCCTGAGGATTATATACGAGCAGTACTTC.

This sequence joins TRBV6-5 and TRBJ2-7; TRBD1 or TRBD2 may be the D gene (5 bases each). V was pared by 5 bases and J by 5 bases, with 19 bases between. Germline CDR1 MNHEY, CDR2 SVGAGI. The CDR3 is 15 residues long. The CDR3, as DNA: TGTGCCAGCAGTCCCGCGGTGGGGGTGCCACACGAGCAGTACTTC. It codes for CASSPAVGVPHEQYF.

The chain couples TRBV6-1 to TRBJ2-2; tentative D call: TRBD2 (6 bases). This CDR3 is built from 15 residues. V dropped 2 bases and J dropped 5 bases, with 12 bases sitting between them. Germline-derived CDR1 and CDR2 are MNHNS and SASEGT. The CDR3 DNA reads TGTGCCAGCAGTGAACTCGGGGGTCGGACCGGGGAGCTGTTTTTT. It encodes CASSELGGRTGELFF.

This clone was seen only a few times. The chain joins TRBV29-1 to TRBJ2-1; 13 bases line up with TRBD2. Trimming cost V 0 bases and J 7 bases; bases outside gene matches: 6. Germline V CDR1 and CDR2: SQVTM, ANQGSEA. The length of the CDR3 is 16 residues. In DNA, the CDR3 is TGCAGCGTTGAAGACTGGACTAGCGGGAGTTTAAATGAGCAGTTCTTC. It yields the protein CSVEDWTSGSLNEQFF.

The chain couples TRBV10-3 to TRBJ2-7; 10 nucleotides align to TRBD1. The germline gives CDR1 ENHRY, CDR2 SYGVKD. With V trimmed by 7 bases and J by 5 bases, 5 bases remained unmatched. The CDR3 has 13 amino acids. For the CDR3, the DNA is TGTGCCATCAATCCCGGGACAGGGGACGAGCAGTACTTC. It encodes CAINPGTGDEQYF.

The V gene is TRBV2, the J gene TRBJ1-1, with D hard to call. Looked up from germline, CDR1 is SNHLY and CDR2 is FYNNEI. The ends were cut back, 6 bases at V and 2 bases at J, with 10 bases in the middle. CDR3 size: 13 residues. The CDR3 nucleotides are TGTGCCAGCAGAGAATGGGTTAACACTGAAGCTTTCTTT. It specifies CASREWVNTEAFF. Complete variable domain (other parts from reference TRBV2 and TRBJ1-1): EPEVTQTPSHQVTQMGQEVILRCVPISNHLYFYWYRQILGQKVEFLVSFYNNEISEKSEIFDDQFSVERPDGSNFTLKIRSTKLEDSAMYFCASREWVNTEAFFGQGTRLTVV.